This T cell receptor (beta chain) was captured in a study of cytomegalovirus exposure and HLA in healthy donors. Looking at the study overall: In an earlier analysis, 117 million unique TCR beta sequences were found from some 200 million T cells.

60 Vbeta and 13 Jbeta primers were used in PCR. Clones were sequenced by immunoSEQ multiplex PCR, and TCRdb holds only the in-frame ones, with some missing. In the table there are around 160,000 clones, roughly 76% of which are singletons. Notes on this clone: Its antigen is unknown.

Study-wide results and caveats: Being indistinguishable, some V segments were excluded, TRBV6-2 and TRBV6-3 among them. In a later analysis, CMV-associated beta chains were mostly HLA-associated, it appeared. 164 TCR beta chains were listed as cytomegalovirus-associated.

The CDR3 extends over 16 amino acids. Germline values: CDR1 LGHNT, CDR2 FRNRAP. V lost 3 bases and J lost 2, with 15 bases in between. The sample comprised PBMCs. The V gene is TRBV12-5, the J gene TRBJ2-3, with D possibly TRBD1 on 6 matching bases. The TCR comes from a human donor in good health. The CDR3 protein is CASGFVAGVLTDTQYF. In DNA, the CDR3 is TGTGCTAGTGGTTTCGTGGCAGGGGTTCTCACAGATACGCAGTATTTT.